The present T cell receptor beta chain was sequenced within a study of cytomegalovirus exposure and HLA in healthy donors. The overall study: From HLA-typed donors, an early data release held around 80 million unique TCRs.

Note on this clone: Its antigen is not identified.

Points from the study as a whole: Many donors shared some public TCRs, even though most TCR sequences were rare. Cytomegalovirus-associated status was assigned to about 150 TCR beta chains.

PCR used 60 Vbeta primers and 13 Jbeta primers. The table came from immunoSEQ multiplex PCR; TCRdb's copy has only in-frame clones and leaves some out. Among 150,000 to 200,000 clones listed, approximately 65% were seen once. The TCR originated in a middle-aged man in good health and CMV-seronegative. Sequencing was performed on PBMCs.

The CDR3 reads CASSLFTGGYNEQFF. For the CDR3, the DNA is TGTGCCAGCAGCTTATTCACGGGAGGGTACAATGAGCAGTTCTTC. The V and J genes are TRBV7-6 and TRBJ2-1, with 8 bases aligning to TRBD2. Germline V gene data show CDR1 as SGHVS and CDR2 as FNYEAQ. The CDR3 sequence is 15 residues long. The J segment lost 4 bases and the V segment lost 2 bases, leaving 4 bases of the junction unmatched.